The entry below gives a single T cell receptor (beta chain) sequence along with its context. Its antigen is not known. The record originates from a study of T-cell memory formation after mild COVID-19. Overall study results and limits: The authors left the SARS-CoV-2 specificity of second-wave clones peaking on day 37 unconfirmed. Contracting CD4+ clones were located mainly in CM and EM, and CD8+ clones in EMRA.

V lost 6 bases and J lost 4, with 9 bases in between. This CDR3 spans 13 amino acids. 5'RACE, which relied on constant-segment primers, yielded TCR alpha and TCR beta cDNA libraries carrying sample barcodes and UMIs. From the 5' RACE reads, TCRdb called clonotypes with MiXCR, one entry per CDR3 protein. The profile shows over 70,000 distinct CDR3 sequences, approximately 16% of them singletons. Material for sequencing was PBMCs or a T cell subset sorted from them (not recorded which). The chain is built from TRBV12-3 or TRBV12-4 and TRBJ2-2; perhaps TRBD2 as D (6 bases). The TCR originated in a man between 18 and 29 years old who had mild COVID-19 (a few samples of this study predate the infection). Cell type and time point are not known. The CDR3 DNA sequence: TGTGCCAGCAGCGGGACTCCCACCGGGGAGCTGTTTTTT. This codes for CASSGTPTGELFF.